These 21 T cell receptor beta chains were all obtained from the same sample, sequenced in a study of neoadjuvant anti-PD-1 for oral cavity cancer. Assay: immunoSEQ multiplex PCR; the TCRdb copy retains only in-frame clones and omits some. The sample has 5,500 to 8,000 clones, about two thirds seen once. The specimen comprised PBMCs, sampled before nivolumab (anti-PD-1) treatment. Source of these receptors: a person aged 40 to 85 with oral cavity squamous cell carcinoma.

This sequence joins TRBV4-3 and TRBJ2-6; D is possibly TRBD1 (6 bases). Germline values: CDR1 LGHNA, CDR2 YSLEER. The CDR3 is made up of 17 amino acids. Trimming removed 0 bases at V and 1 base at J, with 10 bases between. CDR3 sequence reads: CASSQDATGSGANVLTF. Written as DNA, the CDR3 is TGCGCCAGCAGCCAAGATGCTACAGGGTCTGGGGCCAACGTCCTGACTTTC.

V is TRBV10-2 and J is TRBJ1-6; D is perhaps TRBD1 (6 bases). V shed 6 bases and J shed 5 bases, with 14 bases lying between them. Germline loops: CDR1 WSHSY, CDR2 SAAADI. There are 15 residues in the CDR3. As DNA, the CDR3 is TGCGCCAGCAGGGAGCAGGGGTCCCATAATTCACCCCTCCACTTT. The encoded protein is CASREQGSHNSPLHF.

This chain connects TRBV7-3 to TRBJ2-1; D gene ambiguous. V was clipped by 5 bases and J by 2 bases, with 19 bases between them. Germline V gene data show CDR1 as SGHTA and CDR2 as FQGTGA. This CDR3 is 17 amino acids long. The CDR3 DNA is TGTGCCAGCAGCCTGGGGTCGTCAGTGGGCCCCTACAATGAGCAGTTCTTC. It yields the protein CASSLGSSVGPYNEQFF.

V usage is TRBV11-2 and J usage is TRBJ1-5; D not resolved. The germline gives CDR1 SGHAT, CDR2 FQNNGV. V was pared by 0 bases and J by 5 bases, with 5 bases between. CDR3 length: 13 amino acids. CDR3 sequence reads: CASSLDGDQPQHF. The CDR3 nucleotides are TGTGCCAGCAGCTTAGATGGGGATCAGCCCCAGCATTTT.

V is TRBV7-2 and J is TRBJ1-1; TRBD1 matches at 7 bases. This CDR3 comprises 14 residues. The germline V gene has CDR1 SGHTA and CDR2 FQGNSA. The ends lost 5 bases at V and 4 bases at J; junction bases unmatched: 7. CDR3 residues: CASSPRQGGTEAFF. In nucleotides, the CDR3 is TGTGCCAGCAGCCCGCGACAGGGAGGCACTGAAGCTTTCTTT.

The chain has TRBV7-3 and TRBJ1-1; TRBD1 might be the D (5 bases). CDR1 is SGHTA and CDR2 is FQGTGA in the germline V gene. The V end lost 2 bases, the J end lost 1 base, and 8 bases lay between the germline ends. The CDR3 is made up of 14 amino acids. The CDR3: CASSLQGANTEAFF. In DNA form, the CDR3 reads TGTGCCAGCAGCTTACAAGGGGCGAACACTGAAGCTTTCTTT.

V usage is TRBV7-7 and J usage is TRBJ2-7; no clear D. Germline V CDR1 and CDR2: SSHAT, FNYEAQ (reference sequence). This CDR3 has 14 amino acids. V was shortened by 2 bases and J by 0 bases, with 8 bases between the two germline ends. The CDR3 loop is CASSLSFTSYEQYF. CDR3 bases: TGTGCCAGCAGCTTATCTTTCACCTCCTACGAGCAGTACTTC. The full variable domain, completed using reference TRBV7-7 and TRBJ2-7, is GAGVSQSPRYKVTKRGQDVTLRCDPISSHATLYWYQQALGQGPEFLTYFNYEAQPDKSGLPSDRFSAERPEGSISTLTIQRTEQRDSAMYRCASSLSFTSYEQYFGPGTRLTVT.

The sample holds a few counts of this clone. This chain joins TRBV19 and TRBJ2-7; 8 bases agree with TRBD1. This CDR3 comprises 15 residues. Germline trimming cut 1 base from V and 7 bases from J; bases unmatched to any gene: 9. Per the germline V gene, CDR1 is LNHDA and CDR2 is SQIVND (reference sequence). The CDR3 region is CASSIVRQGFREQYF. The CDR3 DNA reads as TGTGCCAGTAGTATAGTGCGACAGGGGTTTCGGGAGCAGTACTTC.

The genes are TRBV18 and TRBJ1-5; a possible D gene is TRBD1 (5 bases). Looked up from germline, CDR1 is KGHSH and CDR2 is LQKENI. Trimming pared 4 bases from V and 9 bases from J, leaving 13 bases between. The CDR3 has 13 amino acids. CDR3 loop: CASSLDVRGPQHF. The CDR3 coding sequence is TGTGCCAGCTCACTTGATGTGAGGGGGCCCCAGCATTTT.

The chain carries TRBV6-6 and TRBJ1-2; perhaps TRBD1 as D (6 bases). The CDR3 contains 15 residues. V lost 2 bases, J lost 7 bases, and 17 bases lay in between. Germline loops: CDR1 MNHNY, CDR2 SVGAGI (reference sequence). This CDR3 reads CASSYQGTGTTGYTF. CDR3 DNA sequence: TGTGCCAGCAGTTACCAAGGGACCGGGACAACTGGCTACACCTTC.

The chain recombines TRBV5-1 with TRBJ2-3; 7 bases map to TRBD1. The CDR3 contains 14 residues. Germline V CDR1 and CDR2: SGHRS, YFSETQ. Trimming removed 1 base from V and 1 base from J; junction bases left unmatched: 0. The CDR3 loop is CASSLQGGTDTQYF. CDR3 nucleotide sequence: TGCGCCAGCAGCTTGCAGGGGGGCACAGATACGCAGTATTTT.

The chain is built from TRBV5-4 and TRBJ1-2; a possible D gene is TRBD1 (5 bases). The CDR3 totals 15 residues. Between the trimmed V and J ends, which lost 0 bases and 2 bases, there was a span of 11 bases. Germline V lookup: CDR1 SGHNT, CDR2 YYREEE (reference sequence). The CDR3 coding sequence is TGTGCCAGCAGCTTGGTTTCTGCAGGGAACTATGGCTACACCTTC. This sequence encodes CASSLVSAGNYGYTF.

The rearrangement uses TRBV5-8 and TRBJ2-5; the D call may be TRBD1 or TRBD2 (5 bases each). The CDR3 is made up of 12 amino acids. Germline V CDR1 and CDR2: SGHTS, YDEGEE. V lost 4 bases, J lost 5 bases, and 9 bases lay in between. The CDR3: CASSGWGETQYF. The CDR3, as DNA: TGTGCCAGCAGCGGGTGGGGGGAGACCCAGTACTTC.

The chain uses TRBV30 and TRBJ1-5; D is perhaps TRBD1 (5 bases). Trimming removed 4 bases from V and 8 bases from J, with 15 bases in between. The CDR3 sequence is 13 residues long. Germline CDR1 reads GTSNPN; CDR2 reads SVGIG (reference sequence). The CDR3 here is CAWNVGQGEPQHF. Here the CDR3 DNA reads TGTGCCTGGAATGTCGGGCAGGGCGAGCCCCAGCATTTT.

In its sample, this clone was seen once. The chain couples TRBV9 to TRBJ2-5; no definite D call. Germline-derived CDR1 and CDR2 are SGDLS and YYNGEE. The CDR3 has 13 residues. Trimming took 3 bases from V and 2 from J, leaving 8 bases between them. The CDR3 DNA follows: TGTGCCAGCAGCGCCCTGGTGCAAGAGACCCAGTACTTC. Its protein is CASSALVQETQYF. The full variable domain, its missing parts supplied by reference TRBV9 and TRBJ2-5, is DSGVTQTPKHLITATGQRVTLRCSPRSGDLSVYWYQQSLDQGLQFLIQYYNGEERAKGNILERFSAQQFPDLHSELNLSSLELGDSALYFCASSALVQETQYFGPGTRLLVL.

The rearrangement uses TRBV19 and TRBJ2-7; D possibly corresponds to TRBD1 (7 bases). The CDR3 consists of 15 residues. CDR1 LNHDA and CDR2 SQIVND come from the germline V gene (reference sequence). Trimming shortened V by 3 bases and J by 2 bases, and 14 bases separated the two germline ends. The CDR3 here is CASSIWGDRPYEQYF. The CDR3 nucleotides read TGTGCCAGTAGTATTTGGGGGGACAGACCCTACGAGCAGTACTTC.

The gene calls are TRBV10-3 and TRBJ2-5; the match to TRBD2 covers 9 bases. The V segment lost 2 bases and the J segment 5 bases; nucleotides outside the gene matches: 0. Germline values: CDR1 ENHRY, CDR2 SYGVKD. The CDR3 contains 13 residues. DNA for the CDR3: TGTGCCATCAGTGAGAGCGGGAGGGAGACCCAGTACTTC. Translation gives CAISESGRETQYF.

The genes are TRBV6-1 and TRBJ2-4; D remains ambiguous. V lost 5 bases and J 6 bases, leaving 11 bases between the germline ends. The CDR3 is 13 amino acids. CDR1 and CDR2 (germline): MNHNS, SASEGT. CDR3 region: CASSLGDPNIQYF. The CDR3, as DNA: TGTGCCAGCAGTTTAGGTGATCCAAACATTCAGTACTTC.

This clone occurred a few times. The V and J genes are TRBV4-1 and TRBJ1-5, with 9 bases lining up with TRBD1. The CDR3 is made up of 18 amino acids. V dropped 4 bases and J dropped 0; count of bases not matched to a gene: 10. Germline CDR1 is MGHRA and CDR2 is YSYEKL. CDR3 sequence: CASSRGQGSRNSNQPQHF. CDR3 sequence (DNA): TGCGCCAGCAGCCGAGGACAGGGGTCGAGAAATAGCAATCAGCCCCAGCATTTT.

The chain is built from TRBV5-6 and TRBJ2-7, with D tentatively TRBD2 (5 bases). V lost 4 bases to trimming and J lost 3 bases, with 26 bases between them. Looked up from germline, CDR1 is SGHDT and CDR2 is YYEEEE. This CDR3 region has 18 residues. The CDR3 DNA sequence: TGTGCCAGCAGCACCGGGATCCTAAAATCAGATTCGGACTACGAGCAGTACTTC. This sequence encodes CASSTGILKSDSDYEQYF.

This clone was counted a few times. The chain carries TRBV19 and TRBJ1-2; no clear D gene. Germline V gives CDR1 LNHDA, CDR2 SQIVND (reference sequence). The CDR3 has 15 amino acids. The V end lost 1 base, the J end lost 0 bases, and 9 bases lay between the germline ends. As DNA, the CDR3 is TGTGCCAGTAGTATAGTTTCAGAAACTAACTATGGCTACACCTTC. Its protein is CASSIVSETNYGYTF.